The 32 T cell receptor beta chains listed next were all sequenced from one sample in a study of blood T cells in healthy people across ages. Then a second PCR, running roughly 7 to 11 cycles, was carried out with a sample-barcoded 5' primer and a J-beta primer mix. TCRdb itself ran the 5' RACE reads through MiXCR, one entry per CDR3 protein. The table includes around 700,000 distinct CDR3 sequences, 20% to 25% detected once. This sample was shared with a second study, whose subject was T cells of mothers and their children.

The sample was blood. These receptors all come from a boy between 10 and 17 years old in good health.

The chain uses TRBV7-2 and TRBJ2-1; 10 bases fit TRBD2. This CDR3 comprises 16 residues. Germline-derived CDR1 and CDR2 are SGHTA and FQGNSA. After removal of 3 bases from V and 8 bases from J, the junction contained 10 bases not matched to a gene. Here the CDR3 DNA reads TGTGCCAGCAGCTTCCTAGCGGGGGCTCTTAGGGATGAGCAGTTCTTC. Its translation is CASSFLAGALRDEQFF.

This clonotype was counted a few times. The V gene is TRBV29-1, the J gene TRBJ2-1, with TRBD2 as a possible D gene (5 bases). The CDR3 is made up of 11 amino acids. Looked up from germline, CDR1 is SQVTM and CDR2 is ANQGSEA. Trimming shortened V by 8 bases and J by 2 bases, and 7 bases separated the two germline ends. In DNA, the CDR3 is TGCAGCCCCGGGACCTACAATGAGCAGTTCTTC. Amino acid sequence: CSPGTYNEQFF.

V and J are TRBV4-2 and TRBJ2-6; 11 nucleotides align to TRBD2. The CDR3 extends over 18 amino acids. The germline CDR1 and CDR2 sequences are LGHNA and YNFKEQ. The V segment lost 4 bases and the J segment 0 bases; nucleotides outside the gene matches: 5. The CDR3 DNA follows: TGTGCCAGCAGCCCGGGACTAGCGGACCTCTCTGGGGCCAACGTCCTGACTTTC. Translated, it gives CASSPGLADLSGANVLTF.

The sample holds a few counts of this clonotype. The chain carries TRBV20-1 and TRBJ1-2, with D uncertain. The CDR3 consists of 13 residues. The V gene's germline CDR1 is DFQATT and CDR2 SNEGSKA (reference sequence). Between the trimmed V and J ends, which lost 0 bases and 4 bases, there was a span of 9 bases. CDR3 sequence (DNA): TGCAGTGCTAGAGATGTAGGACTCTATGGCTACACCTTC. Protein: CSARDVGLYGYTF.

This clonotype was detected a few times. This chain uses TRBV3-1 with TRBJ1-4, with TRBD1 as a possible D gene (5 bases). Germline V gives CDR1 LGHDT, CDR2 YNNKEL (reference sequence). V lost 1 base and J 8 bases, leaving 14 bases between the germline ends. This CDR3 is built from 15 residues. The CDR3 region is CASSQAGRGGEKLFF. The CDR3 coding sequence is TGTGCCAGCAGCCAAGCGGGGCGCGGCGGGGAAAAACTGTTTTTT.

The chain uses TRBV6-1 and TRBJ1-1; possibly TRBD1 for D (6 bases). The length of the CDR3 is 16 residues. Trimming left V 5 bases short and J 0 bases short, with 16 bases between. Germline CDR1 MNHNS, CDR2 SASEGT. The chain's CDR3 is CASSTQGNRVNTEAFF. The CDR3 DNA reads as TGTGCCAGCAGTACACAGGGAAACCGGGTGAACACTGAAGCTTTCTTT.

The V and J genes are TRBV14 and TRBJ2-7, with D possibly TRBD2 on 6 matching bases. The CDR3 runs to 15 residues. The V gene lost 1 base and the J gene lost 0 bases, with 10 bases spanning the gap. Germline assignment: CDR1 SGHDN and CDR2 FVKESK. The CDR3, as DNA: TGTGCCAGCAGCCAAGTTGACGGGAGCTCCTACGAGCAGTACTTC. Residues: CASSQVDGSSYEQYF.

The chain has TRBV4-1 and TRBJ2-7; 14 positions agree with TRBD2. Germline V lookup: CDR1 MGHRA, CDR2 YSYEKL. Trimming removed 3 bases from V and 3 bases from J; junction bases left unmatched: 4. The CDR3 has 16 amino acids. CDR3 region: CASSQAGLAGVYEQYF. The DNA of the CDR3 is TGCGCCAGCAGCCAGGCGGGACTAGCGGGAGTCTACGAGCAGTACTTC.

This chain joins TRBV7-9 and TRBJ2-2; tentatively, D is TRBD1 (6 bases). This CDR3 is 15 amino acids long. Germline CDR1 reads SEHNR; CDR2 reads FQNEAQ (reference sequence). V was pared by 2 bases and J by 3 bases, with 10 bases between. CDR3 nucleotide sequence: TGTGCCAGCAGCTTAACAGGGCAGTACACCGGGGAGCTGTTTTTT. Translation gives CASSLTGQYTGELFF.

This clonotype was counted only a few times. The gene calls are TRBV12-3 or TRBV12-4 and TRBJ1-2; D gene unclear. The CDR3 runs 12 residues. V was trimmed by 6 bases and J by 3 bases, leaving 8 bases between them. CDR3 sequence: CASSPRYYGYTF. In DNA, the CDR3 is TGTGCCAGCAGCCCAAGGTACTATGGCTACACCTTC.

This chain uses TRBV6-5 with TRBJ2-5, with 7 nucleotides matching TRBD1. The J call may be faulty, since TRBJ2-1 better matches the DNA end. This CDR3 is built from 13 residues. Germline V lookup: CDR1 MNHEY, CDR2 SVGAGI. The CDR3 here is CASSQYRGNEQFF. The CDR3 coding sequence is TGTGCCAGCAGCCAATACAGGGGAAATGAGCAGTTCTTC.

At least ten counts were recorded for this clonotype. The chain couples TRBV12-3 or TRBV12-4 to TRBJ1-5, with 11 positions matching TRBD1. Trimming took 4 bases from V and 6 from J; bases not matched to a gene: 2. The CDR3 extends over 14 amino acids. CDR3 residues: CASSSGTGGQPQHF. The CDR3 DNA sequence: TGTGCCAGCAGTTCCGGGACAGGGGGTCAGCCCCAGCATTTT.

This clonotype has more than one count but fewer than ten. V gene TRBV4-2 combines with J gene TRBJ2-1; D uncertain. The V gene's germline CDR1 is LGHNA and CDR2 YNFKEQ. Trimming removed 0 bases from V and 0 bases from J, with 12 bases in between. The CDR3 contains 17 residues. CDR3 DNA: TGTGCCAGCAGCCAAGATGAGGTCTTCAGCTCCTACAATGAGCAGTTCTTC. Its translation is CASSQDEVFSSYNEQFF.

The V call is TRBV29-1, the J call TRBJ2-5; D gene ambiguous. The germline CDR1 and CDR2 sequences are SQVTM and ANQGSEA. V was shortened by 1 base and J by 2 bases, with 5 bases between the two germline ends. There are 12 residues in the CDR3. Here the CDR3 DNA reads TGCAGCGTTGAAGGCGCTCAAGAGACCCAGTACTTC. Translating it yields CSVEGAQETQYF.

The gene calls are TRBV12-3 or TRBV12-4 and TRBJ2-2; possible D gene TRBD1, 6 bases. The CDR3 runs 16 residues. V was shortened by 6 bases and J by 0 bases, with 14 bases between the two germline ends. The DNA of the CDR3 is TGTGCCAGCAGCCCGGACAGACCCGCGAACACCGGGGAGCTGTTTTTT. It translates to CASSPDRPANTGELFF.

This clonotype appeared many times. For the CDR3, the DNA is TGCGCCAGCAGCCTGGGGACGGAACAAGAGACCCAGTACTTC. This sequence encodes CASSLGTEQETQYF. The genes are TRBV5-1 and TRBJ2-5; the D call may be TRBD1 or TRBD2 (5 bases each). The CDR3 sequence is 14 residues long. V was trimmed by 4 bases and J by 2 bases, leaving 12 bases between them. Germline CDR1 and CDR2: SGHRS and YFSETQ.

This clonotype was counted between two and nine times. The chain employs TRBV7-9 and TRBJ2-1; 9 nucleotides match TRBD1. The end of the DNA is better explained by TRBJ2-7, so the J call may be wrong. The germline CDR1 and CDR2 sequences are SEHNR and FQNEAQ (reference sequence). The CDR3 extends over 14 amino acids. The CDR3 reads CASRLPGTGNEQYF. The CDR3 coding sequence is TGTGCCAGCCGACTTCCCGGGACAGGGAACGAGCAGTACTTC.

As to this clonotype: Relative to the germline gene, one junction end is altered; a read error may explain this. CDR3 nucleotide sequence: TGTGCTAGCACCGGAAGCGGGGCTAGCGGGAACCACGAGCAGTACTTC. Protein sequence: CASTGSGASGNHEQYF. The V gene is TRBV6-1, the J gene TRBJ2-7; 9 nucleotides match TRBD2. The CDR3 runs to 16 residues. Germline V gene data show CDR1 as MNHNS and CDR2 as SASEGT.

This chain links TRBV12-3 or TRBV12-4 with TRBJ2-1; D ambiguous. The CDR3 runs 11 residues. V lost 5 bases and J 10 bases, leaving 9 bases between the germline ends. The CDR3 sequence is CASSADQEQFF. CDR3 in DNA: TGTGCCAGCAGTGCGGACCAGGAGCAGTTCTTC.

This clonotype was found a few times. The gene calls are TRBV28 and TRBJ2-1, with 7 positions matching TRBD1. The CDR3 length is 14 residues. The germline V gene has CDR1 MDHEN and CDR2 SYDVKM. V lost 1 base to trimming and J lost 4 bases; unmatched junction nucleotides: 1. CDR3 residues: CASSLSTGYNEQFF. The CDR3 DNA sequence: TGTGCCAGCAGTTTATCGACAGGGTACAATGAGCAGTTCTTC.

This sequence joins TRBV20-1 and TRBJ2-1; 8 bases map to TRBD2. The germline CDR1 and CDR2 sequences are DFQATT and SNEGSKA (reference sequence). The CDR3 consists of 15 residues. Germline trimming cut 2 bases from V and 3 bases from J; bases unmatched to any gene: 6. CDR3 protein: CSARFVSGVYNEQFF. The CDR3 nucleotides read TGCAGTGCTAGATTCGTTAGCGGGGTCTACAATGAGCAGTTCTTC.

This clonotype was picked up many times. V usage is TRBV12-3 or TRBV12-4 and J usage is TRBJ2-3; D possibly uses TRBD1 or TRBD2 (5 bases each). The CDR3 spans 12 residues. The V end lost 6 bases, the J end lost 6 bases, and 10 bases lay between the germline ends. In nucleotides, the CDR3 is TGTGCCAGCAGCCCCGAGGGGGATACGCAGTATTTT. Amino acids: CASSPEGDTQYF.

The rearrangement joins TRBV5-1 to TRBJ1-2, with D perhaps matching TRBD1 (6 bases). The CDR3 totals 14 residues. V was clipped by 4 bases and J by 8 bases, with 18 bases between them. Per germline, CDR1 SGHRS and CDR2 YFSETQ. This CDR3 reads CASSREVGGRGYTF. The CDR3 region has the DNA TGCGCCAGCAGCAGAGAGGTCGGGGGCAGAGGCTACACCTTC.

This clonotype was observed a few times. J is TRBJ2-4 and V is TRBV4-1, with no clear D. The germline CDR1 and CDR2 sequences are MGHRA and YSYEKL. This CDR3 region has 11 residues. V dropped 5 bases and J dropped 8 bases, with 7 bases sitting between them. CDR3 residues: CASSRDDIQYF. The CDR3 DNA reads TGCGCCAGCAGCAGGGATGACATTCAGTACTTC.

This chain links TRBV27 with TRBJ2-5; D not resolved. Looked up from germline, CDR1 is MNHEY and CDR2 is SMNVEV (reference sequence). The V end was cut by 5 bases, the J end by 4 bases, with 11 bases between. The CDR3 contains 13 residues. The CDR3 loop is CASSGPARETQYF. The DNA of the CDR3 is TGTGCCAGCAGTGGGCCCGCCAGAGAGACCCAGTACTTC.

The chain uses TRBV5-1 and TRBJ2-7, with 10 bases lining up with TRBD2. This CDR3 is built from 15 residues. Germline trimming cut 5 bases from V and 5 bases from J; bases unmatched to any gene: 10. Looked up from germline, CDR1 is SGHRS and CDR2 is YFSETQ. CDR3 sequence reads: CASRLAGIATNEQYF. The CDR3 bases are TGCGCCAGCAGACTAGCGGGAATAGCAACAAACGAGCAGTACTTC.

The chain carries TRBV7-9 and TRBJ2-5; D is unresolved. The J call is uncertain, as TRBJ2-1 better fits the DNA end. The CDR3 covers 15 residues. Germline-derived CDR1 and CDR2 are SEHNR and FQNEAQ (reference sequence). CDR3 sequence reads: CASSLSYRDNNEQFF. CDR3 nucleotide sequence: TGTGCCAGCAGCTTGTCCTACCGAGACAACAATGAGCAGTTCTTC.

This chain links TRBV29-1 with TRBJ2-7, with TRBD2 as a possible D gene (6 bases). This CDR3 has 13 residues. Looked up from germline, CDR1 is SQVTM and CDR2 is ANQGSEA. V was trimmed by 1 base and J by 6 bases, leaving 13 bases between them. CDR3 DNA: TGCAGCGTTGAAGGCGGGGACTTCTCCGAGCAGTACTTC. This codes for CSVEGGDFSEQYF.

The genes are TRBV4-2 and TRBJ1-1, with 7 bases that match TRBD1. With 6 bases clipped from V and 0 bases from J, the junction kept 10 bases outside the gene matches. The CDR3 consists of 16 residues. CDR1 is LGHNA, CDR2 YNFKEQ, per germline. The CDR3 bases are TGTGCCAGCAGACCAACAGGGGACAACTTGAACACTGAAGCTTTCTTT. This sequence encodes CASRPTGDNLNTEAFF.

This clonotype has more than one count but fewer than ten. The chain is built from TRBV28 and TRBJ2-5; no firm D call. Trimming pared 7 bases from V and 0 bases from J, leaving 18 bases between. The CDR3 consists of 16 residues. CDR1 and CDR2 from the germline V gene are MDHEN and SYDVKM. CDR3 DNA sequence: TGTGCCAGCACGTCTTTACCGCGTGGAAACCAAGAGACCCAGTACTTC. Its protein product is CASTSLPRGNQETQYF.

This clonotype was counted a few times. This chain connects TRBV2 to TRBJ2-4; 10 bases fit TRBD2. The ends lost 6 bases at V and 0 bases at J; junction bases unmatched: 2. In germline, CDR1 is SNHLY, CDR2 FYNNEI. The CDR3 covers 15 residues. CDR3 nucleotides: TGTGCCAGCAGAAGCGGGGGGGGAGCCAAAAACATTCAGTACTTC. It translates to CASRSGGGAKNIQYF.

The rearrangement links TRBV20-1 to TRBJ2-2; 7 positions agree with TRBD1. The V gene's germline CDR1 is DFQATT and CDR2 SNEGSKA (reference sequence). The CDR3 loop spans 16 amino acids. V shed 0 bases, J shed 3 bases, and the junction held 7 bases outside the gene matches. CDR3 region: CSARDQETGYTGELFF. The CDR3 DNA reads TGCAGTGCTAGAGATCAGGAGACAGGGTACACCGGGGAGCTGTTTTTT.